The 12 T cell receptor beta chains reported below all come from one sample, sequenced in a study of T cell repertoires in cytomegalovirus infection. These TCRs' antigens remain unknown. One entry per CDR3 protein results from TCRdb running MiXCR on the reads. The repertoire consists of around 430,000 distinct CDR3 sequences, with more than 40% occurring once and the leading ten covering about two fifths. Here the sequenced sample was cultured PBMCs, taken from culture after CMV antigen stimulation. The receptors were sampled from a human donor in good health (CMV status not recorded). Some clones in this sample may be carry-over from other donors' samples.

This clonotype was recorded a few times. The chain links TRBV20-1 to TRBJ2-5; the match to TRBD2 covers 11 bases. Germline V CDR1 and CDR2: DFQATT, SNEGSKA (reference sequence). J lost 2 bases, V lost 3 bases, and 8 bases had no gene match. The CDR3 is 16 residues long. This CDR3 is CSASSGTSGTQETQYF. The DNA of the CDR3 is TGCAGTGCTAGCTCGGGGACTAGCGGTACTCAAGAGACCCAGTACTTC.

This clonotype came up a few times. The rearrangement uses TRBV7-2 and TRBJ1-6; no reliable D call. Germline V CDR1 and CDR2: SGHTA, FQGNSA. The CDR3 is 15 amino acids. The V end was cut by 1 base, the J end by 5 bases, with 9 bases between. In DNA form, the CDR3 reads TGTGCCAGCAGCTTAGACGGACGGAATAATTCACCCCTCCACTTT. It translates to CASSLDGRNNSPLHF.

This chain connects TRBV10-3 to TRBJ2-3; 12 bases agree with TRBD2. Trimming at V came to 2 bases and at J to 5 bases, leaving 14 bases not matched to a gene. The CDR3 has 19 amino acids. CDR1 and CDR2 from the germline V gene are ENHRY and SYGVKD. CDR3 loop: CAISERQVLAGGLGDTQYF. In DNA form, the CDR3 reads TGTGCCATCAGTGAGCGACAAGTACTAGCGGGAGGCCTCGGAGATACGCAGTATTTT.

V and J are TRBV2 and TRBJ1-1, with D hard to call. Germline values: CDR1 SNHLY, CDR2 FYNNEI. CDR3 size: 16 residues. V shed 3 bases and J shed 1 base, with 15 bases lying between them. Written as DNA, the CDR3 is TGTGCCAGCAGTGAGGTACAGCCGTTGAGGAACACTGAAGCTTTCTTT. Translating gives CASSEVQPLRNTEAFF.

This clonotype was recorded a few times. J is TRBJ2-5 and V is TRBV6-5; 7 bases align to TRBD2. The CDR3 covers 16 residues. V was pared by 5 bases and J by 5 bases, with 14 bases of the junction left unmatched. Looked up from germline, CDR1 is MNHEY and CDR2 is SVGAGI. The chain's CDR3 is CASSAQTAGPVETQYF. CDR3 bases: TGTGCCAGCAGTGCACAGACAGCGGGACCTGTTGAGACCCAGTACTTC.

The J gene is TRBJ2-3, the V gene TRBV7-9, with a possible D match to TRBD2 (5 bases). CDR1 and CDR2 (germline): SEHNR, FQNEAQ (reference sequence). This CDR3 has 14 amino acids. Trimming took off 5 bases at V and 0 bases at J, with 9 bases between the two ends. The CDR3 here is CASSVSVSTDTQYF. The CDR3 nucleotides read TGTGCCAGCAGCGTTAGCGTGAGCACAGATACGCAGTATTTT. Combining the CDR3 with reference TRBV7-9 and TRBJ2-3 gives the whole variable domain DTGVSQNPRHKITKRGQNVTFRCDPISEHNRLYWYRQTLGQGPEFLTYFQNEAQLEKSRLLSDRFSAERPKGSFSTLEIQRTEQGDSAMYLCASSVSVSTDTQYFGPGTRLTVL.

The rearrangement links TRBV7-9 to TRBJ1-1; D may be TRBD1 (5 bases). Deletions cut 1 base from V and 2 bases from J, with 8 bases between. Germline V lookup: CDR1 SEHNR, CDR2 FQNEAQ (reference sequence). This CDR3 contains 14 residues. CDR3 nucleotides: TGTGCCAGCAGCTTAGGGACACCTAACACTGAAGCTTTCTTT. Protein: CASSLGTPNTEAFF.

The chain carries TRBV20-1 and TRBJ2-7, with D hard to call. The CDR3 is 12 amino acids. From germline, CDR1 is DFQATT and CDR2 SNEGSKA (reference sequence). V was shortened by 3 bases and J by 0 bases, with 6 bases between the two germline ends. CDR3 amino acids: CSASSSSYEQYF. Here the CDR3 DNA reads TGCAGTGCTAGTTCCTCCTCCTACGAGCAGTACTTC.

J is TRBJ2-5 and V is TRBV12-3 or TRBV12-4; weak D call: TRBD1 (5 bases). CDR3 size: 14 residues. With 3 bases removed from V and 5 bases from J, the gap between germline ends came to 13 bases. CDR3 nucleotide sequence: TGTGCCAGCAGTTTCTTAGGGGCCCGGGAGACCCAGTACTTC. Residues: CASSFLGARETQYF.

The rearrangement joins TRBV7-2 to TRBJ2-7, with 8 bases lining up with TRBD2. J was trimmed by 3 bases and V by 2 bases; bases with no gene match: 6. Germline V gene sequence: CDR1 SGHTA, CDR2 FQGNSA. This CDR3 has 15 amino acids. The CDR3 DNA reads TGTGCCAGCAGCTTAAGCGGGAGACTCGACTACGAGCAGTACTTC. Its translation is CASSLSGRLDYEQYF.

This clonotype was counted a few times. The chain carries TRBV20-1 and TRBJ2-7, with TRBD2 matching 8 bases. Per the germline V gene, CDR1 is DFQATT and CDR2 is SNEGSKA (reference sequence). The ends lost 2 bases at V and 2 bases at J; junction bases unmatched: 2. This CDR3 has 13 residues. In nucleotides, the CDR3 is TGCAGTGCTAGAATACTAGCGGCCTACGAGCAGTACTTC. This gives the protein CSARILAAYEQYF.

Only a few counts were recorded for this clonotype. The rearrangement uses TRBV2 and TRBJ2-7, with TRBD2 matching over 9 bases. V lost 2 bases and J lost 0; bases outside the gene matches: 2. From germline, CDR1 is SNHLY and CDR2 FYNNEI. The CDR3 contains 15 residues. The CDR3 nucleotides read TGTGCCAGCAGTGAACTAGCGGGGAGCTCCTACGAGCAGTACTTC. Translation gives CASSELAGSSYEQYF.